Listed below are T cell receptor beta chains from one sample, sequenced in a study of CD8 T cells in Susac syndrome. TCRdb independently ran MiXCR on the immunoSEQ multiplex PCR reads; one entry per CDR3 protein. Altogether about 290,000 distinct CDR3 sequences are present, 65% to 90% being singletons, with the ten largest covering around 0.22%. Sequenced: CD8+ T cells from PBMCs. The receptors were sampled from a human donor with multiple sclerosis. Each CDR3 is given with its conserved first and last residue. A D gene is named only where the DNA matches it firmly. A row's size may be missing; if present it is once, few, many or a size class.

J gene: TRBJ1-2; V gene: TRBV27; D gene: TRBD1; clone size: -; CDR3 protein: CASSLLPGQGAQDGYTF; CDR3 DNA: TGTGCCAGCAGTTTACTCCCGGGACAGGGGGCGCAAGATGGCTACACCTTC
J gene: TRBJ2-7; V gene: TRBV13; D gene: -; clone size: -; CDR3 protein: CASSTSSQPSTEQYF; CDR3 DNA: TGTGCCAGCAGCACGTCTTCCCAACCCAGTACAGAGCAGTACTTC
J gene: TRBJ2-3; V gene: TRBV19; D gene: -; clone size: few; CDR3 protein: CASSIDADTQYF; CDR3 DNA: TGTGCCAGTAGTATCGATGCAGATACGCAGTATTTT
J gene: TRBJ2-3; V gene: TRBV27; D gene: TRBD2; clone size: -; CDR3 protein: CASSSSGLPDTQYF; CDR3 DNA: TGTGCCAGCAGTTCTAGCGGACTGCCAGATACGCAGTATTTT
J gene: TRBJ2-3; V gene: TRBV4-3; D gene: TRBD2; clone size: -; CDR3 protein: CASSQDSAGATDTQYF; CDR3 DNA: TGCGCCAGCAGCCAAGATTCGGCGGGAGCTACAGATACGCAGTATTTT
J gene: TRBJ2-1; V gene: TRBV5-4; D gene: TRBD1; clone size: -; CDR3 protein: CASSPDRVPYNEQFF; CDR3 DNA: TGTGCCAGCAGCCCAGACAGGGTACCGTACAATGAGCAGTTCTTC
J gene: TRBJ1-1; V gene: TRBV6-5; D gene: -; clone size: -; CDR3 protein: CASSYVNTNTEAFF; CDR3 DNA: TGTGCCAGCAGTTACGTAAACACGAACACTGAAGCTTTCTTT
J gene: TRBJ1-5; V gene: TRBV15; D gene: -; clone size: -; CDR3 protein: CATSSRRGGQPQHF; CDR3 DNA: TGTGCCACCAGCAGTCGAAGGGGCGGTCAGCCCCAGCATTTT
J gene: TRBJ1-2; V gene: TRBV7-9; D gene: -; clone size: -; CDR3 protein: CASSSPVGRNYGYTF; CDR3 DNA: TGTGCCAGCAGCTCGCCGGTAGGGAGGAACTATGGCTACACCTTC
J gene: TRBJ2-6; V gene: TRBV27; D gene: -; clone size: -; CDR3 protein: CASATQIPSGANVLTF; CDR3 DNA: TGTGCCAGCGCCACCCAGATCCCCTCTGGGGCCAACGTCCTGACTTTC
J gene: TRBJ2-1; V gene: TRBV25-1; D gene: TRBD2; clone size: -; CDR3 protein: CASSDVDLAGSFSEQFF; CDR3 DNA: TGTGCCAGCAGTGATGTTGACCTAGCGGGAAGTTTTAGTGAGCAGTTCTTC
J gene: TRBJ2-7; V gene: TRBV4-3; D gene: TRBD1; clone size: few; CDR3 protein: CASSPGQVPQYEQYF; CDR3 DNA: TGCGCCAGCAGCCCCGGACAGGTCCCGCAGTACGAGCAGTACTTC
J gene: TRBJ2-3; V gene: TRBV27; D gene: -; clone size: -; CDR3 protein: CASMVAGESTDTQYF; CDR3 DNA: TGTGCCAGCATGGTGGCAGGGGAGTCGACAGATACGCAGTATTTT
J gene: TRBJ1-1; V gene: TRBV27; D gene: TRBD1; clone size: few; CDR3 protein: CASSLSGGNTEAFF; CDR3 DNA: TGTGCCAGCAGTTTGTCAGGGGGGAACACTGAAGCTTTCTTT
J gene: TRBJ2-7; V gene: TRBV20-1; D gene: TRBD1; clone size: -; CDR3 protein: CSATGQASYEQYF; CDR3 DNA: TGCAGTGCTACGGGACAGGCCTCCTACGAGCAGTACTTC
J gene: TRBJ2-3; V gene: TRBV7-2; D gene: -; clone size: -; CDR3 protein: CASSQRPDTQYF; CDR3 DNA: TGTGCCAGCAGCCAGAGACCCGATACGCAGTATTTT
J gene: TRBJ2-2; V gene: TRBV29-1; D gene: TRBD1; clone size: once; CDR3 protein: CSVEDKRTGNTGELFF; CDR3 DNA: TGCAGCGTTGAAGATAAGAGGACAGGGAACACCGGGGAGCTGTTTTTT
J gene: TRBJ2-1; V gene: TRBV5-6; D gene: TRBD1; clone size: -; CDR3 protein: CASSSDRVSNEQFF; CDR3 DNA: TGTGCCAGCAGCTCGGACAGGGTCTCCAATGAGCAGTTCTTC
J gene: TRBJ2-1; V gene: TRBV2; D gene: -; clone size: -; CDR3 protein: CASQWREAPSYNEQFF; CDR3 DNA: TGTGCCAGCCAATGGCGGGAAGCCCCAAGCTACAATGAGCAGTTCTTC
J gene: TRBJ2-3; V gene: TRBV14; D gene: -; clone size: -; CDR3 protein: CASSQGTLRTDTQYF; CDR3 DNA: TGTGCCAGCAGCCAAGGTACACTCCGCACAGATACGCAGTATTTT
J gene: TRBJ2-3; V gene: TRBV6-5; D gene: TRBD2; clone size: few; CDR3 protein: CALQLPSGKSDTQYF; CDR3 DNA: TGTGCCCTTCAGTTACCTAGCGGGAAATCAGATACGCAGTATTTT
J gene: TRBJ2-1; V gene: TRBV27; D gene: -; clone size: -; CDR3 protein: CASQSGGSYNEQFF; CDR3 DNA: TGTGCCAGTCAATCAGGAGGCTCCTACAATGAGCAGTTCTTC
J gene: TRBJ2-1; V gene: TRBV29-1; D gene: TRBD2; clone size: -; CDR3 protein: CSVGRTSVPYNEQFF; CDR3 DNA: TGCAGCGTTGGACGTACTAGCGTCCCCTACAATGAGCAGTTCTTC
J gene: TRBJ1-2; V gene: TRBV30; D gene: -; clone size: once; CDR3 protein: CAWSVEWGYGYTF; CDR3 DNA: TGTGCCTGGAGTGTGGAGTGGGGCTATGGCTACACCTTC
J gene: TRBJ2-3; V gene: TRBV6-5; D gene: TRBD1; clone size: -; CDR3 protein: CASSADRADTQYF; CDR3 DNA: TGTGCCAGCAGTGCGGACAGGGCAGATACGCAGTATTTT
J gene: TRBJ2-1; V gene: TRBV9; D gene: -; clone size: -; CDR3 protein: CASSVFAGTWGHNEQFF; CDR3 DNA: TGTGCCAGCAGCGTGTTCGCGGGTACTTGGGGACACAATGAGCAGTTCTTC
J gene: TRBJ2-7; V gene: TRBV30; D gene: -; clone size: once; CDR3 protein: CAWSKPIYEQYF; CDR3 DNA: TGTGCCTGGAGTAAACCTATCTACGAGCAGTACTTC
J gene: TRBJ2-1; V gene: TRBV27; D gene: TRBD2; clone size: -; CDR3 protein: CASTPGTSGINEQFF; CDR3 DNA: TGTGCCAGTACCCCCGGGACTAGCGGGATTAATGAGCAGTTCTTC
J gene: TRBJ2-7; V gene: TRBV20-1; D gene: TRBD2; clone size: -; CDR3 protein: CSAWDYRGPYEQYF; CDR3 DNA: TGCAGTGCTTGGGACTATAGGGGACCCTACGAGCAGTACTTC
J gene: TRBJ1-2; V gene: TRBV4-3; D gene: -; clone size: few; CDR3 protein: CASSRGATPATAFTF; CDR3 DNA: TGCGCCAGCAGCCGCGGGGCAACCCCGGCCACGGCTTTCACCTTC
J gene: TRBJ2-7; V gene: TRBV20-1; D gene: -; clone size: -; CDR3 protein: CSAHGLRARWTSQGHHSYEQYF; CDR3 DNA: TGCAGTGCTCACGGTTTGCGGGCGCGCTGGACTTCGCAGGGACACCACTCCTACGAGCAGTACTTC
J gene: TRBJ1-6; V gene: TRBV30; D gene: TRBD1; clone size: -; CDR3 protein: CAWSVMGQGQNSPLHF; CDR3 DNA: TGTGCCTGGAGTGTCATGGGACAGGGCCAAAATTCACCCCTCCACTTT
J gene: TRBJ2-4; V gene: TRBV19; D gene: -; clone size: -; CDR3 protein: CASSIYGLRNIQYF; CDR3 DNA: TGTGCCAGTAGTATTTACGGCCTTCGGAACATTCAGTACTTC
J gene: TRBJ1-5; V gene: TRBV21-1; D gene: -; clone size: -; CDR3 protein: CASGGTRGSNQPQHF; CDR3 DNA: TGTGCCAGCGGGGGCACCAGGGGAAGCAATCAGCCCCAGCATTTT
J gene: TRBJ1-2; V gene: TRBV6-4; D gene: -; clone size: -; CDR3 protein: CASSDRALPTNYGYTF; CDR3 DNA: TGTGCCAGCAGTGACCGGGCCCTCCCTACCAACTATGGCTACACCTTC
J gene: TRBJ2-6; V gene: TRBV30; D gene: TRBD1; clone size: -; CDR3 protein: CAWSGWTGGMGGANVLTF; CDR3 DNA: TGTGCCTGGAGTGGCTGGACAGGGGGCATGGGAGGGGCCAACGTCCTGACTTTC
J gene: TRBJ2-1; V gene: TRBV5-1; D gene: TRBD2; clone size: -; CDR3 protein: CASSLGGAGVGNEQFF; CDR3 DNA: TGCGCCAGCAGCTTGGGGGGAGCGGGAGTCGGCAATGAGCAGTTCTTC
J gene: TRBJ1-5; V gene: TRBV28; D gene: TRBD1; clone size: -; CDR3 protein: CASSPTHRGNQPQHF; CDR3 DNA: TGTGCCAGCAGCCCTACTCACAGGGGAAATCAGCCCCAGCATTTT
J gene: TRBJ2-1; V gene: TRBV7-2; D gene: TRBD2; clone size: -; CDR3 protein: CASSQVAGPYNEQFF; CDR3 DNA: TGTGCCAGCAGCCAAGTAGCGGGGCCCTACAATGAGCAGTTCTTC
J gene: TRBJ2-3; V gene: TRBV11-3; D gene: TRBD2; clone size: -; CDR3 protein: CASSDRDSGRSDTQYF; CDR3 DNA: TGTGCCAGCAGCGACCGTGATAGCGGGAGATCAGATACGCAGTATTTT
J gene: TRBJ2-3; V gene: TRBV6-6; D gene: -; clone size: -; CDR3 protein: CASSYSIRTDTQYF; CDR3 DNA: TGTGCCAGCAGTTACTCGATTAGGACAGATACGCAGTATTTT
J gene: TRBJ2-5; V gene: TRBV7-2; D gene: TRBD2; clone size: -; CDR3 protein: CASSLRWWTSAPGETQYF; CDR3 DNA: TGTGCCAGCAGCTTAAGGTGGTGGACTAGCGCCCCGGGGGAGACCCAGTACTTC
J gene: TRBJ1-2; V gene: TRBV12-3/TRBV12-4; D gene: TRBD1; clone size: -; CDR3 protein: CASRPPDGARGAYGYTF; CDR3 DNA: TGTGCCAGCAGACCCCCGGATGGGGCCAGGGGGGCCTATGGCTACACCTTC
J gene: TRBJ2-1; V gene: TRBV12-3/TRBV12-4; D gene: -; clone size: -; CDR3 protein: CASSFRGRDYNEQFF; CDR3 DNA: TGTGCCAGCAGTTTTAGGGGGAGGGATTACAATGAGCAGTTCTTC
J gene: TRBJ2-1; V gene: TRBV11-2; D gene: -; clone size: -; CDR3 protein: CASSHAGSSSYNEQFF; CDR3 DNA: TGTGCCAGCAGCCACGCCGGTAGTAGCTCCTACAATGAGCAGTTCTTC
J gene: TRBJ2-6; V gene: TRBV4-3; D gene: TRBD2; clone size: -; CDR3 protein: CASSQDREDRAGANVLTF; CDR3 DNA: TGCGCCAGCAGCCAAGATCGGGAGGACCGTGCTGGGGCCAACGTCCTGACTTTC
J gene: TRBJ1-2; V gene: TRBV28; D gene: TRBD1; clone size: -; CDR3 protein: CASSHRGSLVGVGDGYTF; CDR3 DNA: TGTGCCAGCAGTCACAGGGGGTCTCTCGTAGGGGTAGGTGATGGCTACACCTTC